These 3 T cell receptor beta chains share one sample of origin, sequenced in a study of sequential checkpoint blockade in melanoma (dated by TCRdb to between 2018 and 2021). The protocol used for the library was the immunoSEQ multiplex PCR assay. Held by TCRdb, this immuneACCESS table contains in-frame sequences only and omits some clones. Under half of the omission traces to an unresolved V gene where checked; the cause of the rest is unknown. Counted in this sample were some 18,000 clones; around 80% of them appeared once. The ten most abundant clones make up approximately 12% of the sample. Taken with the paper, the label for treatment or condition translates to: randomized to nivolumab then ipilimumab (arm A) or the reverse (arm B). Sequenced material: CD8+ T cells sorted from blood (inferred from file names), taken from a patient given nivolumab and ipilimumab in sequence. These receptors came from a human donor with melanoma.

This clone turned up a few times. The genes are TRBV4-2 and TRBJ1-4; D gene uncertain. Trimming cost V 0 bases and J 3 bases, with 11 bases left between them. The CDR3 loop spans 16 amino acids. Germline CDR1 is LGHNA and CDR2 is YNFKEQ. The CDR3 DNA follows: TGTGCCAGCAGCCAAGACGCAGTGTTTGCTAATGAAAAACTGTTTTTT. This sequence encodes CASSQDAVFANEKLFF.

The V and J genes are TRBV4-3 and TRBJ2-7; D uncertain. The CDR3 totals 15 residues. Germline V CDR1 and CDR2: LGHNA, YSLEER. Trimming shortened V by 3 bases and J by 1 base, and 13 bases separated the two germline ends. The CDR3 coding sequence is TGCGCCAGCAGCCACGTGGTAGAAGAATCCTACGAGCAGTACTTC. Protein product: CASSHVVEESYEQYF.

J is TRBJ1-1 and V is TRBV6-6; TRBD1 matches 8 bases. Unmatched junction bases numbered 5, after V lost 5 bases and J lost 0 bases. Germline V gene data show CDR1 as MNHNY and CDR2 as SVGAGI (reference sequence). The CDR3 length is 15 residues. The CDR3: CASSTSGGVNTEAFF. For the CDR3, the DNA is TGTGCCAGCAGTACATCAGGGGGCGTGAACACTGAAGCTTTCTTT.